This TCR beta chain was identified in a study of blood T cells in healthy people across ages. Alongside a J-beta primer mix, a sample-barcoded 5' primer served in a second PCR lasting about 6 to 11 cycles. A 12-random-nucleotide template-switch adaptor tagged each cDNA molecule. Via MiXCR, TCRdb re-called the 5' RACE reads, giving one row per CDR3 protein. The sample holds about 320,000 distinct CDR3 sequences, around 29% seen once. Turning to this clonotype: As yet, its antigen is unknown.

General study results and limits: When set beside aged donors, long-lived donors presented more naive CD4+ cells and higher diversity.

The clonotype was recovered from a woman in her seventies in good health. The specimen sequenced was blood.

For the CDR3, the DNA is TGCAGCGTGGACAGGGTAACTGAAGCTTTCTTT. It codes for CSVDRVTEAFF. The chain recombines TRBV29-1 with TRBJ1-1, with 8 positions matching TRBD1. V was clipped by 6 bases and J by 5 bases; unmatched bases: 2. Germline-derived CDR1 and CDR2 are SQVTM and ANQGSEA. The CDR3 spans 11 residues. Together with reference TRBV29-1 and TRBJ1-1, the CDR3 gives the full variable domain: SAVISQKPSRDICQRGTSLTIQCQVDSQVTMMFWYRQQPGQSLTLIATANQGSEATYESGFVIDKFPISRPNLTFSTLTVSNMSPEDSSIYLCSVDRVTEAFFGQGTRLTVV.